This paragraph covers one T cell receptor beta chain sequence. Other DNA sequences of this sample code for an identical CDR3. The table came from immunoSEQ multiplex PCR; TCRdb's copy has only in-frame clones and leaves some out. The sample records around 40,000 clones, approximately 91% being singletons. These data originate in a study of blood T cell repertoires in COVID-19. This CDR3 spans 14 amino acids. V lost 4 bases to trimming and J lost 5 bases; unmatched junction nucleotides: 2. Germline assignment: CDR1 MNHEY and CDR2 SMNVEV (reference sequence). The chain has TRBV27 and TRBJ2-3; 11 bases align to TRBD2. The receptor was isolated from a man aged 50 to 60 with active COVID-19. Sequencing was done on a sample of peripheral blood. The CDR3 DNA sequence: TGTGCCAGCAGTTCTGGACTAGCGGGAGATACGCAGTATTTT. Translated, it gives CASSSGLAGDTQYF.